This TCR beta chain was observed in a study of cytomegalovirus exposure and HLA in healthy donors. Overall study context: A later analysis reported the same platform for the roughly 120 validation repertoires and the roughly 700 first-cohort repertoires.

V gave up 0 bases and J gave up 5 bases; unmatched junction bases: 6. Per the germline V gene, CDR1 is MGHRA and CDR2 is YSYEKL. The length of the CDR3 is 16 residues. Libraries were prepared by immunoSEQ multiplex PCR; TCRdb keeps only in-frame clonotypes and omits some of them. The sample consists of roughly 100,000 clones, about 95% of them appearing once. The V call is TRBV4-1, the J call TRBJ2-1, with 8 bases identical to TRBD2. The sequence was collected from a woman between 18 and 29 years old in good health and CMV-seronegative. Input material: PBMCs. This CDR3 reads CASSQERLAGNNEQFF. CDR3 nucleotide sequence: TGCGCCAGCAGCCAAGAAAGGCTAGCGGGTAACAATGAGCAGTTCTTC.